One and the same sample provided the 25 T cell receptor beta chains below, sequenced in a study of Graves' ophthalmopathy and Graves' hyperthyroidism (dated by TCRdb to the late 2010s). TCRdb names Illumina HiSeq 2000 as the instrument used. For repertoire sequencing, TCR beta CDR3 regions were amplified from RNA transcripts. The first round was an RT-PCR using HTBI primers with the Qiagen OneStep RT-PCR kit, and this first round was followed by a second-round multiplex PCR, then size selection and purification. Starting from the raw public reads, TCRdb applied fastp trimming at Q25, assembled clones with MiXCR and retained in-frame beta chains. Merged by CDR3 protein, the rows form single entries marked with the most common genes and DNA. This sample has 300,000 to 450,000 distinct CDR3 sequences in its table, and roughly 15% of those were observed once. 2% to 3% of the sample is held by the ten biggest clonotypes.

The source material was peripheral blood. The receptor set was obtained from an adult woman with stable Graves' hyperthyroidism.

This clonotype has a count of ten or more. The V and J genes are TRBV20-1 and TRBJ1-1; D not certain. This CDR3 region has 13 residues. V shed 1 base and J shed 8 bases, with 14 bases lying between them. CDR1 is DFQATT and CDR2 is SNEGSKA in the germline V gene (reference sequence). CDR3 nucleotide sequence: TGCAGTGCTAGAGCTGAGCAAACGGAGGAAGCTTTCTTT. This encodes CSARAEQTEEAFF.

The CDR3 reads CASSSTGGASADTQYF. The CDR3 region has the DNA TGTGCCAGCAGCTCGACGGGGGGCGCGTCGGCAGATACGCAGTATTTT. The chain links TRBV11-2 to TRBJ2-3; D perhaps matches TRBD2 (7 bases). With 4 bases removed from V and 4 bases from J, the gap between germline ends came to 18 bases. The CDR3 spans 16 residues. Germline-derived CDR1 and CDR2 are SGHAT and FQNNGV.

This rearrangement joins TRBV3-1 to TRBJ2-5; D gene uncertain. Germline lookup yields CDR1 LGHDT and CDR2 YNNKEL (reference sequence). The V end lost 4 bases, the J end lost 1 base, and 19 bases lay between the germline ends. This CDR3 spans 17 amino acids. The CDR3 nucleotides read TGTGCCAGCAGCCGATTTAGCCAACGGACGGCCCAAGAGACCCAGTACTTC. Its translation is CASSRFSQRTAQETQYF.

This sequence joins TRBV28 and TRBJ1-6, with 9 bases identical to TRBD1. The germline V gene has CDR1 MDHEN and CDR2 SYDVKM. This CDR3 has 15 amino acids. Germline trimming cut 4 bases from V and 10 bases from J; bases unmatched to any gene: 8. The CDR3 sequence: CASSSPGQGFSPLHF. CDR3 nucleotide sequence: TGTGCCAGCAGTTCTCCGGGACAGGGTTTCTCACCCCTCCACTTT.

This clonotype has ten or more counts. J is TRBJ2-2 and V is TRBV29-1, with D possibly matching TRBD2 (8 bases). The CDR3 is 19 residues long. The germline V gene has CDR1 SQVTM and CDR2 ANQGSEA. V was shortened by 4 bases and J by 0 bases, with 24 bases between the two germline ends. The CDR3 loop is CSVASGGTVSGANTGELFF. The CDR3 nucleotides are TGCAGCGTTGCTTCAGGGGGGACAGTTAGCGGGGCGAACACCGGGGAGCTGTTTTTT.

This clonotype showed up many times. The CDR3, as DNA: TGCAGCGTACCGACAGGGGGCGATAACACCGGGGAGCTGTTTTTT. Translation: CSVPTGGDNTGELFF. This rearrangement joins TRBV29-1 to TRBJ2-2, with TRBD1 matching over 10 bases. Germline V gene data show CDR1 as SQVTM and CDR2 as ANQGSEA. The CDR3 runs to 15 residues. V dropped 6 bases and J dropped 2; count of bases not matched to a gene: 6.

This clonotype was found many times. V and J are TRBV10-3 and TRBJ1-2; no clear D. CDR3 length: 12 amino acids. The germline gives CDR1 ENHRY, CDR2 SYGVKD. The ends were cut back, 4 bases at V and 3 bases at J, with 6 bases in the middle. CDR3 DNA: TGTGCCATCAGTGCGACGCACTATGGCTACACCTTC. Its protein product is CAISATHYGYTF.

This clonotype has ten or more counts. The chain links TRBV2 to TRBJ2-2; tentatively, D is TRBD2 (5 bases). Germline lookup yields CDR1 SNHLY and CDR2 FYNNEI. V was shortened by 7 bases and J by 6 bases, with 12 bases between the two germline ends. There are 13 residues in the CDR3. The CDR3 nucleotides are TGTGCCAGCACCCGCGCGGAGGCCGGGGAGCTGTTTTTT. Translated, it gives CASTRAEAGELFF. The entire variable domain, with the rest obtained from reference TRBV2 and TRBJ2-2, is as follows: EPEVTQTPSHQVTQMGQEVILRCVPISNHLYFYWYRQILGQKVEFLVSFYNNEISEKSEIFDDQFSVERPDGSNFTLKIRSTKLEDSAMYFCASTRAEAGELFFGEGSRLTVL.

This clonotype was seen only once. In DNA form, the CDR3 reads TGTGCCAGCAGCCAAAAACACCCCGAGACAGGGGGCCACGAGCAGTACTTC. This sequence encodes CASSQKHPETGGHEQYF. The rearrangement uses TRBV28 and TRBJ2-7; 10 bases map to TRBD1. The length of the CDR3 is 17 residues. Per germline, CDR1 MDHEN and CDR2 SYDVKM. V lost 6 bases to trimming and J lost 5 bases; unmatched junction nucleotides: 16.

This clonotype has ten or more counts. The chain recombines TRBV12-3 or TRBV12-4 with TRBJ2-3; D is perhaps TRBD2 (6 bases). The CDR3 is made up of 14 amino acids. Trimming took 4 bases from V and 2 from J, leaving 10 bases between them. CDR3: CASSWRANTDTQYF. The CDR3 DNA reads TGTGCCAGCAGTTGGAGGGCAAACACAGATACGCAGTATTTT.

This clonotype was detected ten times or more. The chain recombines TRBV19 with TRBJ2-2; 8 bases match TRBD2. This CDR3 is 15 amino acids long. The junction had 11 bases not matched to a gene; V was cut back by 6 bases and J by 8 bases. Germline CDR1 LNHDA, CDR2 SQIVND (reference sequence). The CDR3 region is CASRPAGGRGGELFF. The CDR3 DNA follows: TGTGCCAGTAGACCGGCGGGAGGACGGGGTGGGGAGCTGTTTTTT.

This clonotype was picked up a small number of times. V and J are TRBV7-9 and TRBJ2-5; D gene ambiguous. CDR1 and CDR2 (germline): SEHNR, FQNEAQ (reference sequence). With 6 bases removed from V and 3 bases from J, the gap between germline ends came to 14 bases. This CDR3 is 14 amino acids long. CDR3 sequence (DNA): TGTGCCAGCAGACCCCCCAGACCAGAAGAGACCCAGTACTTC. Residues: CASRPPRPEETQYF. Filled out from reference TRBV7-9 and TRBJ2-5, the complete variable domain reads DTGVSQNPRHKITKRGQNVTFRCDPISEHNRLYWYRQTLGQGPEFLTYFQNEAQLEKSRLLSDRFSAERPKGSFSTLEIQRTEQGDSAMYLCASRPPRPEETQYFGPGTRLLVL.

This sequence joins TRBV2 and TRBJ2-2, with D possibly matching TRBD2 (6 bases). Germline V gene sequence: CDR1 SNHLY, CDR2 FYNNEI. Trimming removed 2 bases from V and 13 bases from J, with 11 bases in between. This CDR3 has 12 residues. DNA of the CDR3: TGTGCCAGCAGTGAATTCGGGACTGGGCTGTTTTTT. Protein: CASSEFGTGLFF. Filled out from reference TRBV2 and TRBJ2-2, the complete variable domain reads EPEVTQTPSHQVTQMGQEVILRCVPISNHLYFYWYRQILGQKVEFLVSFYNNEISEKSEIFDDQFSVERPDGSNFTLKIRSTKLEDSAMYFCASSEFGTGLFFGEGSRLTVL.

Only a few counts were recorded for this clonotype. V usage is TRBV12-3 or TRBV12-4 and J usage is TRBJ2-1; D is ambiguous. This CDR3 is 12 amino acids long. Between the trimmed V and J ends, which lost 3 bases and 7 bases, there was a span of 7 bases. The CDR3 DNA follows: TGTGCCAGCAGTTTCCGGGTTAATGAGCAGTTCTTC. Encoded protein: CASSFRVNEQFF.

The gene calls are TRBV10-3 and TRBJ1-3; TRBD1 might be the D (6 bases). This CDR3 is built from 16 residues. From germline, CDR1 is ENHRY and CDR2 SYGVKD. V lost 2 bases and J 0 bases, leaving 11 bases between the germline ends. This CDR3 is CAISEIRGYSGNTIYF. The CDR3 region has the DNA TGTGCCATCAGTGAGATCAGGGGTTACTCTGGAAACACCATATATTTT.

In its sample, this clonotype was seen many times. The chain links TRBV5-1 to TRBJ2-2, with 10 bases lining up with TRBD2. Germline V gene lookup returns CDR1 SGHRS and CDR2 YFSETQ. J lost 2 bases, V lost 1 base, and 2 bases had no gene match. This CDR3 spans 16 amino acids. CDR3 sequence (DNA): TGCGCCAGCAGCTTGCCACTAGCGGGAAACACCGGGGAGCTGTTTTTT. Protein: CASSLPLAGNTGELFF.

This clonotype was seen repeatedly, ten times or more. The chain recombines TRBV2 with TRBJ2-7; D perhaps matches TRBD2 (6 bases). In germline, CDR1 is SNHLY, CDR2 FYNNEI. The CDR3 length is 13 residues. Trimming took off 7 bases at V and 6 bases at J, with 16 bases between the two ends. The CDR3 DNA follows: TGTGCCAGCACGGGACTTGTCCTCGGCGAGCAGTACTTC. Protein sequence: CASTGLVLGEQYF.

This clonotype has at least ten counts. This sequence joins TRBV27 and TRBJ2-7; D unresolved. The ends were cut back, 6 bases at V and 8 bases at J, with 11 bases in the middle. Germline V gives CDR1 MNHEY, CDR2 SMNVEV (reference sequence). The CDR3 contains 11 residues. The CDR3 DNA sequence: TGTGCCAGCAGAGAAGAAGAGCAGCAGTACTTC. It encodes CASREEEQQYF.

This clonotype was counted at least ten times. The chain links TRBV27 to TRBJ2-7, with D tentatively TRBD1 (6 bases). Germline CDR1 reads MNHEY; CDR2 reads SMNVEV (reference sequence). The germline V and J ends were trimmed by 6 bases and 5 bases, with 14 bases remaining between them. The CDR3 is 13 amino acids. CDR3 region: CASSRQDNNEQYF. The DNA for the CDR3 is TGTGCCAGCAGCCGACAGGATAACAACGAGCAGTACTTC.

This clonotype was picked up many times. The rearrangement joins TRBV2 to TRBJ1-2; tentative D call: TRBD1 (5 bases). This CDR3 has 12 residues. The germline gives CDR1 SNHLY, CDR2 FYNNEI. Between the trimmed V and J ends, which lost 8 bases and 4 bases, there was a span of 11 bases. CDR3 loop: CASVGDGYGYTF. The CDR3 coding sequence is TGTGCCAGCGTGGGGGACGGCTATGGCTACACCTTC.

This clonotype was seen a few times. This sequence joins TRBV11-2 and TRBJ1-1; D is undetermined. Germline V CDR1 and CDR2: SGHAT, FQNNGV. The CDR3 is made up of 15 amino acids. The V end lost 0 bases, the J end lost 1 base, and 9 bases lay between the germline ends. CDR3 DNA sequence: TGTGCCAGCAGCTTAGAGGGCAGACAGAACACTGAAGCTTTCTTT. This encodes CASSLEGRQNTEAFF.

This clonotype was counted many times. The chain uses TRBV11-1 and TRBJ2-7; 10 bases match TRBD2. This CDR3 is built from 16 residues. Germline lookup yields CDR1 SGHAT and CDR2 FQDESV (reference sequence). V lost 5 bases, J lost 2 bases, and 9 bases stayed unmatched. DNA for the CDR3: TGTGCCAGCAGCAATTTTGGGCTAGCGGGGGCCTACGAGCAGTACTTC. Translated: CASSNFGLAGAYEQYF.

At least ten counts were recorded for this clonotype. This sequence joins TRBV7-8 and TRBJ1-5, with D possibly being TRBD1 (6 bases). Germline-derived CDR1 and CDR2 are SGHVS and FQNEAQ. The CDR3 has 13 residues. The V end was cut by 4 bases, the J end by 7 bases, with 11 bases between. CDR3 protein: CASSSGGGQPQHF. The CDR3 bases are TGTGCCAGCAGCTCTGGGGGCGGACAGCCCCAGCATTTT.

This clonotype was picked up a small number of times. The CDR3 region is CASSQHAGTGLVQYF. CDR3 in DNA: TGTGCCAGCAGCCAACATGCCGGGACAGGGTTGGTGCAGTACTTC. This chain links TRBV3-1 with TRBJ2-7, with 9 bases lining up with TRBD1. V gave up 2 bases and J gave up 9 bases; unmatched junction bases: 11. The CDR3 has 15 amino acids. Germline CDR1 is LGHDT and CDR2 is YNNKEL (reference sequence).

In its sample, this clonotype was seen many times. The CDR3 nucleotides read TGTGCCAGCACCCTACTCGACGGATTGAACACTGAAGCTTTCTTT. The encoded protein is CASTLLDGLNTEAFF. This chain joins TRBV6-5 and TRBJ1-1; D unresolved. V gave up 7 bases and J gave up 0 bases, with 15 bases separating them. Germline-derived CDR1 and CDR2 are MNHEY and SVGAGI. The CDR3 length is 15 residues.